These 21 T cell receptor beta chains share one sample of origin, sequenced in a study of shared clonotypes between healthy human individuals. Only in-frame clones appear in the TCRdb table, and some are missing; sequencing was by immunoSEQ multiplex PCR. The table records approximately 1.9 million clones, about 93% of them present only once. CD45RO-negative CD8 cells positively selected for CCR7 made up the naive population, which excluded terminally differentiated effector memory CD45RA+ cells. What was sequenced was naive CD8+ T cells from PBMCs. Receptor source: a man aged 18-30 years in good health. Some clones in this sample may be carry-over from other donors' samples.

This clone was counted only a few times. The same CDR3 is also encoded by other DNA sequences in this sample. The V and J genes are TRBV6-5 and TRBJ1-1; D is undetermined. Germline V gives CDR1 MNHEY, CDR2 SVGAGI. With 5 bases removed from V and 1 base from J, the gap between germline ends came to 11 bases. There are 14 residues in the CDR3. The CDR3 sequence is CASSPRTGNTEAFF. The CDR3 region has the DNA TGTGCCAGCAGTCCGCGAACTGGGAACACTGAAGCTTTCTTT.

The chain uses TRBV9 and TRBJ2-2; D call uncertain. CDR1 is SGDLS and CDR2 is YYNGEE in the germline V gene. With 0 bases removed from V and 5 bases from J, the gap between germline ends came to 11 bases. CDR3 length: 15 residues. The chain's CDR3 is CASSVAAEGTGELFF. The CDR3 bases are TGTGCCAGCAGCGTAGCGGCCGAAGGAACCGGGGAGCTGTTTTTT.

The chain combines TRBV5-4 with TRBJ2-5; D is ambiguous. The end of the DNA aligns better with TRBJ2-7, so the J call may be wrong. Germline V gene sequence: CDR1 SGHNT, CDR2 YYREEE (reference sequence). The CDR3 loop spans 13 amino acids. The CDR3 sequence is CASSLGGDYEQYF. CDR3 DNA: TGTGCCAGCAGCTTGGGCGGAGACTACGAGCAGTACTTC.

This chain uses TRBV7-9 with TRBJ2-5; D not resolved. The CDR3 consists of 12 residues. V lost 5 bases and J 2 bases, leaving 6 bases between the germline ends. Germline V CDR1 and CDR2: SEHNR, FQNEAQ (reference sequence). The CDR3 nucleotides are TGTGCCAGCAGCGGGCTTCAAGAGACCCAGTACTTC. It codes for CASSGLQETQYF.

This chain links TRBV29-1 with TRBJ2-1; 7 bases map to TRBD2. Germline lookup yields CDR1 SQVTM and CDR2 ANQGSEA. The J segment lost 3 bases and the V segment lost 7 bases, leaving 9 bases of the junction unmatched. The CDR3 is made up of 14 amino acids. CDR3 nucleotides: TGCAGCGCCCCTGACGGGGGGATCTACAATGAGCAGTTCTTC. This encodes CSAPDGGIYNEQFF.

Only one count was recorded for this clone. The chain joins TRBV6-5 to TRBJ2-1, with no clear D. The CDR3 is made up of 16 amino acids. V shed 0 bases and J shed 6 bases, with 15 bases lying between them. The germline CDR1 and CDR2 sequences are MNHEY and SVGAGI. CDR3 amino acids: CASSYSIATPANEQFF. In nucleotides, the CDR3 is TGTGCCAGCAGTTACTCGATTGCGACGCCGGCCAATGAGCAGTTCTTC.

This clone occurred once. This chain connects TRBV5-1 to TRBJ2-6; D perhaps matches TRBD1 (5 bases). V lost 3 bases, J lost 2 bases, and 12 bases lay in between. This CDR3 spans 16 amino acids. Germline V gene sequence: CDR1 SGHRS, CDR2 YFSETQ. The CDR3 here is CASSYYPDTGANVLTF. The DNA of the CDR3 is TGCGCCAGCAGCTACTATCCGGACACTGGGGCCAACGTCCTGACTTTC. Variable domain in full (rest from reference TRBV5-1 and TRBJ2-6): KAGVTQTPRYLIKTRGQQVTLSCSPISGHRSVSWYQQTPGQGLQFLFEYFSETQRNKGNFPGRFSGRQFSNSRSEMNVSTLELGDSALYLCASSYYPDTGANVLTFGAGSRLTVL.

The CDR3 reads CSVELGGRPTDTQYF. Here the CDR3 DNA reads TGCAGCGTTGAATTAGGAGGGAGACCAACAGATACGCAGTATTTT. The chain links TRBV29-1 to TRBJ2-3; D is perhaps TRBD2 (6 bases). Looked up from germline, CDR1 is SQVTM and CDR2 is ANQGSEA. This CDR3 is 15 amino acids long. With 2 bases removed from V and 3 bases from J, the gap between germline ends came to 15 bases.

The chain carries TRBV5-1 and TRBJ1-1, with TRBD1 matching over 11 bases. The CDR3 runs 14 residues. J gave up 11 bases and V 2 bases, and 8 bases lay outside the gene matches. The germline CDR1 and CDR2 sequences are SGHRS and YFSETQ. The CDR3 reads CASSLGTGGPEAFF. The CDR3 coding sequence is TGCGCCAGCAGCTTAGGGACAGGGGGTCCCGAGGCTTTCTTT.

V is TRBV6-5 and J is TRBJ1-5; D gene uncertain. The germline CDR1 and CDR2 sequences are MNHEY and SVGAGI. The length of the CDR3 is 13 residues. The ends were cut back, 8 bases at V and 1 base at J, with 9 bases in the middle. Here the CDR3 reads CASSQDSNQPQHF. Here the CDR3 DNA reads TGTGCCAGCTCCCAGGACAGCAATCAGCCCCAGCATTTT.

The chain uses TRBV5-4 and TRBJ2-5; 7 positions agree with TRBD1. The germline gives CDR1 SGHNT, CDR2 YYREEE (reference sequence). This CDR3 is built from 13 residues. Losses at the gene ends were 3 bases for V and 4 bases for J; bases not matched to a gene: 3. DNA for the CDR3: TGTGCCAGCAGCTCCTGGACAGGAGAGACCCAGTACTTC. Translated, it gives CASSSWTGETQYF.

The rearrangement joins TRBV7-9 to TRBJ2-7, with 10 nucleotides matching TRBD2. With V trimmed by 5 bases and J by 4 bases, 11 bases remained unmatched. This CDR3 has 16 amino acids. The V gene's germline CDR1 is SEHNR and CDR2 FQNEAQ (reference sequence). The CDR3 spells CASSEAPGLALYEQYF. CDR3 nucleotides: TGTGCCAGCAGCGAAGCCCCGGGACTAGCGCTTTACGAGCAGTACTTC.

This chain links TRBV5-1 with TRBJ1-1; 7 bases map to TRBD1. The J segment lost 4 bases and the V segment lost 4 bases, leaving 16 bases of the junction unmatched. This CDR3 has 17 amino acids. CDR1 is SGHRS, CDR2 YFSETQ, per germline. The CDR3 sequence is CASSHGGQTRVGTEAFF. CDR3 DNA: TGCGCCAGCAGCCATGGGGGACAGACGAGGGTGGGCACTGAAGCTTTCTTT.

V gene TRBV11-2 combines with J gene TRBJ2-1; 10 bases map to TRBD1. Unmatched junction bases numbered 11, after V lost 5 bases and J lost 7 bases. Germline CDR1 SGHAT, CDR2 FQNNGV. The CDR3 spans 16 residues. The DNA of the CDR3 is TGTGCCAGCAGCGGAAGGGACAGGGGAGGCGAAAATGAGCAGTTCTTC. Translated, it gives CASSGRDRGGENEQFF. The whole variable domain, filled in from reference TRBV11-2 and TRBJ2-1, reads EAGVAQSPRYKIIEKRQSVAFWCNPISGHATLYWYQQILGQGPKLLIQFQNNGVVDDSQLPKDRFSAERLKGVDSTLKIQPAKLEDSAVYLCASSGRDRGGENEQFFGPGTRLTVL.

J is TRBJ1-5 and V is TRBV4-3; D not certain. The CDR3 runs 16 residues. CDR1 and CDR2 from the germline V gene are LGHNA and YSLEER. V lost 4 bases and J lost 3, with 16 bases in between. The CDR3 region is CASSLTTNKNNQPQHF. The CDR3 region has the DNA TGCGCCAGCAGCCTTACCACCAACAAGAACAATCAGCCCCAGCATTTT.

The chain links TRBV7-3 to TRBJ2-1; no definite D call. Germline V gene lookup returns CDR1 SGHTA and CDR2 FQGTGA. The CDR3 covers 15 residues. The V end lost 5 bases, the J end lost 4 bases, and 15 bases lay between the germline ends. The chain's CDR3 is CASSPRRAAYNEQFF. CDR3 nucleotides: TGTGCCAGCAGCCCAAGAAGGGCGGCTTACAATGAGCAGTTCTTC.

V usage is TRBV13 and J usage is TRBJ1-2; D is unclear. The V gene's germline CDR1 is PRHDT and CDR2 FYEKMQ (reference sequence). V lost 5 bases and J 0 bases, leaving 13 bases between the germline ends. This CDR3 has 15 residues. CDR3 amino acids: CASSGPRGSNYGYTF. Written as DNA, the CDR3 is TGTGCCAGCAGCGGCCCGAGAGGTTCTAACTATGGCTACACCTTC.

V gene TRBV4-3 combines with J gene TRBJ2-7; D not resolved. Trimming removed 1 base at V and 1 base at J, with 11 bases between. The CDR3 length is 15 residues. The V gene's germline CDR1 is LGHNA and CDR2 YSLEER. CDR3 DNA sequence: TGCGCCAGCAGCCAAGGCAGGACGGCATCCTACGAGCAGTACTTC. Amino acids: CASSQGRTASYEQYF.

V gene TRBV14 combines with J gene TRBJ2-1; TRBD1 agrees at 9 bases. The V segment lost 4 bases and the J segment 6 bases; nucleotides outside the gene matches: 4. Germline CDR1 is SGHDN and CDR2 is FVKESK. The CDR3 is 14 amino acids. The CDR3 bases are TGTGCCAGCAGCCTGGGACAGGGCCCCAATGAGCAGTTCTTC. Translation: CASSLGQGPNEQFF.

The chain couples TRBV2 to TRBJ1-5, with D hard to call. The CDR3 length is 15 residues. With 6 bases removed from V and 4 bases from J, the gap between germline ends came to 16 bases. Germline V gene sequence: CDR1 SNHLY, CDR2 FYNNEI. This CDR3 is CASRETSGSNQPQHF. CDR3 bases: TGTGCCAGCAGGGAAACTTCGGGCAGTAATCAGCCCCAGCATTTT.

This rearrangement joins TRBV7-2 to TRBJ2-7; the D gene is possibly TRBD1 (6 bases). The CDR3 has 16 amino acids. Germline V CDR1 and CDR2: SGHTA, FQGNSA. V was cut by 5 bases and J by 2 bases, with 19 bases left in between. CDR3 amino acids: CASSPKRTEIAYEQYF. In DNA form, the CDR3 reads TGTGCCAGCAGCCCTAAGCGGACAGAAATCGCCTACGAGCAGTACTTC.